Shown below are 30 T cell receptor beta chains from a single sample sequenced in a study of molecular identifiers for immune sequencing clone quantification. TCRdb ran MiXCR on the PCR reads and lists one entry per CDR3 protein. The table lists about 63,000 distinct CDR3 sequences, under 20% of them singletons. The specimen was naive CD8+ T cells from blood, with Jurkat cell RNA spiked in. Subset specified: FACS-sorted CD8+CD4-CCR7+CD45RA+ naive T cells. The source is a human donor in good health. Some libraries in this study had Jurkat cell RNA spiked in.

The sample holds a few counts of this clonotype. CDR3 nucleotide sequence: TGTGCCAGCTCACCACCGGTGAGCTCCTACAATGAGCAGTTCTTC. Residues: CASSPPVSSYNEQFF. The genes are TRBV18 and TRBJ2-1, with D hard to call. V lost 0 bases and J lost 0, with 6 bases in between. The CDR3 runs 15 residues. CDR1 and CDR2 from the germline V gene are KGHSH and LQKENI.

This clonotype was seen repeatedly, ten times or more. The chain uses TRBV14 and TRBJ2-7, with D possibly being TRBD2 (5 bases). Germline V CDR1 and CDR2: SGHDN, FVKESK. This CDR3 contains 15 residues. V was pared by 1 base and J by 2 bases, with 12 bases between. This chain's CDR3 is CASSQGWTSPYEQYF. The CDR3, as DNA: TGTGCCAGCAGCCAAGGATGGACTTCTCCCTACGAGCAGTACTTC. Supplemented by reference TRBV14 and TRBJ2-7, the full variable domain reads EAGVTQFPSHSVIEKGQTVTLRCDPISGHDNLYWYRRVMGKEIKFLLHFVKESKQDESGMPNNRFLAERTGGTYSTLKVQPAELEDSGVYFCASSQGWTSPYEQYFGPGTRLTVT.

This CDR3 reads CASGPEGGRNEQFF. Written as DNA, the CDR3 is TGTGCTAGTGGCCCGGAGGGGGGGCGAAATGAGCAGTTCTTC. V is TRBV12-5 and J is TRBJ2-1; D perhaps matches TRBD2 (7 bases). Trimming pared 6 bases from V and 7 bases from J, leaving 16 bases between. CDR1 is LGHNT and CDR2 is FRNRAP in the germline V gene. The CDR3 contains 14 residues.

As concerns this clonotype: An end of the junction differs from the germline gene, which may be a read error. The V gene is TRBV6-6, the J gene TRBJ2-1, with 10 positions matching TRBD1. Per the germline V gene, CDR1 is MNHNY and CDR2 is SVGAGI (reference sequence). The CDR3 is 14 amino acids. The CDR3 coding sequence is TGTGCCGGCAGTCGGACAGGGGGATACAATGAGCAGTTCTTC. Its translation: CAGSRTGGYNEQFF.

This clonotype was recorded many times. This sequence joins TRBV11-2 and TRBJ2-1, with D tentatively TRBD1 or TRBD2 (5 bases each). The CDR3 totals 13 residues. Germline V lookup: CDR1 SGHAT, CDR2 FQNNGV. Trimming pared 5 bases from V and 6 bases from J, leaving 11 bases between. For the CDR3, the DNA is TGTGCCAGCAGCGGTTGGGGGTTCAATGAGCAGTTCTTC. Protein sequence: CASSGWGFNEQFF.

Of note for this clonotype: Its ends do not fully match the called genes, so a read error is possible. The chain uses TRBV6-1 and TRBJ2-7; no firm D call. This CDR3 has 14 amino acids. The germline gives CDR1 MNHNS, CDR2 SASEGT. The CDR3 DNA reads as TGTGCCGGCAGTGAAGCGAATAGCCGACACGAGCAGTACTTC. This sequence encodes CAGSEANSRHEQYF.

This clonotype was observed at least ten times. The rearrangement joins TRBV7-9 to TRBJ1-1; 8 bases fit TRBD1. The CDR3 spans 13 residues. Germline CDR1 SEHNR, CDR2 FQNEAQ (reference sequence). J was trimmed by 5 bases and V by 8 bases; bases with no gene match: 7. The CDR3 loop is CASQGQGGTEAFF. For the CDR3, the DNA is TGTGCCAGCCAAGGACAGGGAGGGACTGAAGCTTTCTTT. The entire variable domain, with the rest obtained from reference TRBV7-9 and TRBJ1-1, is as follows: DTGVSQNPRHKITKRGQNVTFRCDPISEHNRLYWYRQTLGQGPEFLTYFQNEAQLEKSRLLSDRFSAERPKGSFSTLEIQRTEQGDSAMYLCASQGQGGTEAFFGQGTRLTVV.

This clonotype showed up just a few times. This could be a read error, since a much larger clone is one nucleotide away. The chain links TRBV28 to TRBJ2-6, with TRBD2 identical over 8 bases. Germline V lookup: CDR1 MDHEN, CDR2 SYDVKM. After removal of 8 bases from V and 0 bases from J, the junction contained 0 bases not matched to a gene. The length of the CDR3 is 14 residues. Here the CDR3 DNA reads TGTGCCAGCGGACTAGCCTCTGGGGCCAACGTCCTGACTTTC. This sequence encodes CASGLASGANVLTF.

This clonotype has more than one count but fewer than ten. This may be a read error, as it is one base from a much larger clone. The CDR3 spells CASSVDGGGEKLFF. The CDR3 DNA reads as TGTGCCAGCAGTGTGGACGGGGGGGGTGAAAAACTGTTTTTT. This rearrangement joins TRBV28 to TRBJ1-4; TRBD1 is a possible D gene (5 bases). The ends were cut back, 5 bases at V and 7 bases at J, with 14 bases in the middle. Looked up from germline, CDR1 is MDHEN and CDR2 is SYDVKM. This CDR3 region has 14 residues.

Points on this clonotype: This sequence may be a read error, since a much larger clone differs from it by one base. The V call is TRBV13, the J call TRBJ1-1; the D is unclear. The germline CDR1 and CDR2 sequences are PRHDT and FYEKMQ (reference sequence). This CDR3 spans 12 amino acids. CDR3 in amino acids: CASRSGFGEASF. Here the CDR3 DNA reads TGTGCCAGCCGGTCCGGCTTTGGTGAAGCTTCCTTT.

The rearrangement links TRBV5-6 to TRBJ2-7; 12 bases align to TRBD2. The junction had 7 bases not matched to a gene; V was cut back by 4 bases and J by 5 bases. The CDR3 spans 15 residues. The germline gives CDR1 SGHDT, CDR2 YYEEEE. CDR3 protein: CASSGTSGRIHEQYF. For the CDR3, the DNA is TGTGCCAGCAGCGGAACTAGCGGGAGGATACACGAGCAGTACTTC.

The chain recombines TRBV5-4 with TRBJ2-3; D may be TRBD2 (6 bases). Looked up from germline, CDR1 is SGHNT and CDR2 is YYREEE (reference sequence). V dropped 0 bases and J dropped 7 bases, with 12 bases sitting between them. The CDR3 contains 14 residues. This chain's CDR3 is CASSLGTSPNTQYF. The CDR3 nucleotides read TGTGCCAGCAGCTTGGGAACTAGCCCCAATACGCAGTATTTT.

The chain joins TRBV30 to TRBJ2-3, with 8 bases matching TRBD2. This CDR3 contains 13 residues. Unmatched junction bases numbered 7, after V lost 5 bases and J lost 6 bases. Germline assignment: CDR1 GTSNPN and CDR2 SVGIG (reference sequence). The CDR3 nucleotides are TGTGCCTGGGGGCGTGGCGGGGGGGATACGCAGTATTTT. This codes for CAWGRGGGDTQYF.

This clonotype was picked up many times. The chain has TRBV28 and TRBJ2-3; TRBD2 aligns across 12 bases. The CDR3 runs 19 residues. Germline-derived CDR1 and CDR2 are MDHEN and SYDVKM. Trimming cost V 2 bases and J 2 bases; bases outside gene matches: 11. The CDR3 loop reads CASSLRTSGNFIFTDTQYF. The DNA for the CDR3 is TGTGCCAGCAGTTTACGGACTAGCGGGAACTTTATTTTCACAGATACGCAGTATTTT.

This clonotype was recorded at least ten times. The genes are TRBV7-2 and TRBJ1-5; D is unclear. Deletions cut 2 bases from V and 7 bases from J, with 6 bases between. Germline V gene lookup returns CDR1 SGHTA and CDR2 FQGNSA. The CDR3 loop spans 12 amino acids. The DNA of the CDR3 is TGTGCCAGCAGCTTAATTGGGCAGCCCCAGCATTTT. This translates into CASSLIGQPQHF.

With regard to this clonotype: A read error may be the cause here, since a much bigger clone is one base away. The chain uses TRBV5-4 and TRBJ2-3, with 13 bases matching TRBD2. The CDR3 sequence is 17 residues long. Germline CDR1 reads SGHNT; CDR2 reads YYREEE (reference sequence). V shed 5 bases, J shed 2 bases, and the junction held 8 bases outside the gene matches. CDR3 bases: TGTGCCAGCAGTCCTGGACTAGCGGGAGTCCTCACAGATACGCAGTATTTT. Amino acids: CASSPGLAGVLTDTQYF.

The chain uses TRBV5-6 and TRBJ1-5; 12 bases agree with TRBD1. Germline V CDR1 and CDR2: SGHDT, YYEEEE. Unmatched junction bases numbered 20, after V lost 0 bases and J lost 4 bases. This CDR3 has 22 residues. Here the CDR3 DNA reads TGTGCCAGCAGCTTGGGGGCTACGGGACAGGGGGCCGGAACGTTTAATAATCAGCCCCAGCATTTT. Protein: CASSLGATGQGAGTFNNQPQHF.

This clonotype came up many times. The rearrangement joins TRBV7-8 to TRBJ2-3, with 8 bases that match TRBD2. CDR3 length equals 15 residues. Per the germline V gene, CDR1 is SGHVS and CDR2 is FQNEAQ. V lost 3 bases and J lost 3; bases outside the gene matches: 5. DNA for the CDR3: TGTGCCAGCAGCTTTTTTGCTAGCGGGACAGATACGCAGTATTTT. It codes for CASSFFASGTDTQYF.

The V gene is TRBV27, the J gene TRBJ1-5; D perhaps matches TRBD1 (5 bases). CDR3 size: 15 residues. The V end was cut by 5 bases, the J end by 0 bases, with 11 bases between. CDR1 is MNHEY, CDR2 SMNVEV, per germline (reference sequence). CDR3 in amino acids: CASSPPGGSNQPQHF. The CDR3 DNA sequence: TGTGCCAGCAGTCCCCCTGGGGGTAGCAATCAGCCCCAGCATTTT.

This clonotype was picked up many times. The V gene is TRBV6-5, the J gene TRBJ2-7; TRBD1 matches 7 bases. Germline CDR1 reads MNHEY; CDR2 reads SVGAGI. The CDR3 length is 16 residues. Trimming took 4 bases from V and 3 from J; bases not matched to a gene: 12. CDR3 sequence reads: CASSLSSGQVFYEQYF. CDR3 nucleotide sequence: TGTGCCAGCAGTTTAAGTAGTGGACAGGTTTTCTACGAGCAGTACTTC.

The CDR3 sequence: CASSFVLDRAYEQFF. CDR3 DNA: TGTGCCAGCAGTTTTGTACTTGACAGGGCCTATGAGCAGTTCTTC. V and J are TRBV27 and TRBJ2-1, with TRBD1 matching 7 bases. The CDR3 has 15 amino acids. Germline V gene sequence: CDR1 MNHEY, CDR2 SMNVEV (reference sequence). The V gene end was trimmed by 3 bases and the J gene end by 8 bases; junction bases not matched to a gene: 10.

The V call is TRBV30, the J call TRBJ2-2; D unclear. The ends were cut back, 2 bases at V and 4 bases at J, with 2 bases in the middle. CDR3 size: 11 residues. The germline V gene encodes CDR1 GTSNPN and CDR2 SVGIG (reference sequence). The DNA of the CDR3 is TGTGCCTGGAGTTCCACCGGGGAGCTGTTTTTT. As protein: CAWSSTGELFF.

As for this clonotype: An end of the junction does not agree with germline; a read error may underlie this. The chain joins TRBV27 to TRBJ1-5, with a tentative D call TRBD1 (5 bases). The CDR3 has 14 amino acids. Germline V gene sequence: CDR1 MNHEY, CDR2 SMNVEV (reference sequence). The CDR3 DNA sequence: TGTGCCGGCAGCCTTGGGGGTAGCAATCAGCCCCAGCATTTT. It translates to CAGSLGGSNQPQHF.

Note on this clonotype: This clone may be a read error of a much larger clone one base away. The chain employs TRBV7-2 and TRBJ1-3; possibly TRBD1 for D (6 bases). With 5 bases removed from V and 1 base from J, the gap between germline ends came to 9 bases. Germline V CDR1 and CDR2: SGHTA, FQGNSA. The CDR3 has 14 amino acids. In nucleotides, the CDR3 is TGTGCCAGCAGCCCAGGGGTATCTGGAAACACCATATATTTT. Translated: CASSPGVSGNTIYF.

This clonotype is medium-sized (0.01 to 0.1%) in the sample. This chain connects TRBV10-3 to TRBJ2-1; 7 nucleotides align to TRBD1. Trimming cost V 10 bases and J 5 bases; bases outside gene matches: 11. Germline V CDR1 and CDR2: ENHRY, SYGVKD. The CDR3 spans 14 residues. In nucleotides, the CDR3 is TGTGCCACTAGGACAGGACCTCTACACAATGAGCAGTTCTTC. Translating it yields CATRTGPLHNEQFF.

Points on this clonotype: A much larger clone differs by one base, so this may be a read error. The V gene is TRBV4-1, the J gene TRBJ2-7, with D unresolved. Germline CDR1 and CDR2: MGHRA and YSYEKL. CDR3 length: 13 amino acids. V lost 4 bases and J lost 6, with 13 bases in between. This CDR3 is CASSRDRIGEQYF. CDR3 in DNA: TGCGCCAGCAGCCGAGATCGAATAGGCGAGCAGTACTTC.

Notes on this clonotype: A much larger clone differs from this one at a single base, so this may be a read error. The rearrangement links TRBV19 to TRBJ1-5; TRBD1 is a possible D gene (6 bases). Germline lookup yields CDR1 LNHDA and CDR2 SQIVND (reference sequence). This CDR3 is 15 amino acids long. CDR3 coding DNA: TGTGCCAGTAGTCTCCGGGACATTAGCAGTCAGCCCCAGCATTTT. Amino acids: CASSLRDISSQPQHF. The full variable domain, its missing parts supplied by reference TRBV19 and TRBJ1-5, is DGGITQSPKYLFRKEGQNVTLSCEQNLNHDAMYWYRQDPGQGLRLIYYSQIVNDFQKGDIAEGYSVSREKKESFPLTVTSAQKNPTAFYLCASSLRDISSQPQHFGDGTRLSIL.

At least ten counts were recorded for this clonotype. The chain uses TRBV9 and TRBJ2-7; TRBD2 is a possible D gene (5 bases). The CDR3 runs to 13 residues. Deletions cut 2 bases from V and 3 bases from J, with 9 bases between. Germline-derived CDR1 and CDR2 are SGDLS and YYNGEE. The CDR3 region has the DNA TGTGCCAGCAGCGTCGGACTGCACTACGAGCAGTACTTC. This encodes CASSVGLHYEQYF. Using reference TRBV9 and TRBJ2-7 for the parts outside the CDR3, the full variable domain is DSGVTQTPKHLITATGQRVTLRCSPRSGDLSVYWYQQSLDQGLQFLIQYYNGEERAKGNILERFSAQQFPDLHSELNLSSLELGDSALYFCASSVGLHYEQYFGPGTRLTVT.

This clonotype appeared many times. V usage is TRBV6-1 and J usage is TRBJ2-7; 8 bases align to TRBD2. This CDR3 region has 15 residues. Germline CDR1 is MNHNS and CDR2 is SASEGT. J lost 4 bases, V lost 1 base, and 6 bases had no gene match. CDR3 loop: CASSEGISGTYEQYF. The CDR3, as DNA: TGTGCCAGCAGTGAAGGTATTAGCGGGACTTACGAGCAGTACTTC.

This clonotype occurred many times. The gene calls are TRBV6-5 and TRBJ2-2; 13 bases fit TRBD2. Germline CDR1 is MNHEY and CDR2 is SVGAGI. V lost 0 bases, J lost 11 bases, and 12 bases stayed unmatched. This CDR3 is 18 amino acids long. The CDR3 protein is CASSYSSGTSGVGPELFF. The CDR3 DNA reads TGTGCCAGCAGTTACTCGTCCGGGACTAGCGGGGTTGGCCCAGAGCTGTTTTTT.